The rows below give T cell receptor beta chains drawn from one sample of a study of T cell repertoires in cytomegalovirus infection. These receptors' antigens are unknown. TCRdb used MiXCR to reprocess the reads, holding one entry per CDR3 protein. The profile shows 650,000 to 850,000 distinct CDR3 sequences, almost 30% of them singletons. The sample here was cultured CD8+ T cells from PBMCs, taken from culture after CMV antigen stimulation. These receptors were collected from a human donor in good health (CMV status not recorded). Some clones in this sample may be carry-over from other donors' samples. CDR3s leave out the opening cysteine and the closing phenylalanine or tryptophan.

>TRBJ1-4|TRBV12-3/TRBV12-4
ASSWLDEKLF
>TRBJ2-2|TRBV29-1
SGDKNTGELF
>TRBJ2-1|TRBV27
ASGIAGGSYNEQF
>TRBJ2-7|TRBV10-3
AISEYSDVGYEQY
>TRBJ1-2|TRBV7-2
ASSLAEAIYGYT
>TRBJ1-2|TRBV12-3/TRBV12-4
ASSLAPRSSYGYT
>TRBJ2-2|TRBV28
ASRPRGGQGYTGELF
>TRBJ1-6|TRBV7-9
ASSLKGRYNSPLH
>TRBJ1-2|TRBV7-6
ASTGEEGYGYT
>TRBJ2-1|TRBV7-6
ASSFRQGGYNEQF
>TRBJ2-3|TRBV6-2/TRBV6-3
ASSYSTGTDTDTQY
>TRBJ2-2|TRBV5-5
ASSLRWDTGELF
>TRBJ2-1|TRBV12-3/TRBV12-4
ASSSGTGIIYNEQF
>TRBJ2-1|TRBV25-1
ASSEYFTAEGYNEQF
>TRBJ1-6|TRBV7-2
ASSSWTGAGSPLH
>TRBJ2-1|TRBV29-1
SVEGIEGNEQF
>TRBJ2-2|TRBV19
ASSINLPGELF
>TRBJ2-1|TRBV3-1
ASSQDGGGRWDEQF
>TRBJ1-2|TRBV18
ASSRDRGNYGYT
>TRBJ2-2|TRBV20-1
SARDRTNTGELF
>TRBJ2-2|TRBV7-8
ASSLRTTTNTGELF
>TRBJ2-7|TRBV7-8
ASSLAVGTYAQY
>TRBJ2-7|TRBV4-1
ASSQRTGTSVYEQY
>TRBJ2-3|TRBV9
ASSVEVSDTQY
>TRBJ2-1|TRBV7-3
ASSWGQEQF
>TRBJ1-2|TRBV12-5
ASGFFTGLANYGYT
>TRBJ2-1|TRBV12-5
ASGLGGFYNEQF
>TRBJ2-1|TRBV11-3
ASSQIYNEQF
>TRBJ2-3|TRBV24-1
ATSERQGPSTDTQY
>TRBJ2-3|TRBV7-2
ASSLVGQETTDTQY
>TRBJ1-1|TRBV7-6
ASSLGAGKAEAF
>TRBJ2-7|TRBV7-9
ASSPTSGPSYEQY
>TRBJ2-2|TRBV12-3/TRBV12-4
ASSFSVNTGELF
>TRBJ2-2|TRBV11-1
ASSLARGLSGELF
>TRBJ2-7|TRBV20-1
SARARGSFEQY
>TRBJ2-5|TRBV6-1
ASSILIRETQY
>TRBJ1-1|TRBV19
ASSIQTGGTEAF
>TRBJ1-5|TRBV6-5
TSSYSPRGYSNQPQH